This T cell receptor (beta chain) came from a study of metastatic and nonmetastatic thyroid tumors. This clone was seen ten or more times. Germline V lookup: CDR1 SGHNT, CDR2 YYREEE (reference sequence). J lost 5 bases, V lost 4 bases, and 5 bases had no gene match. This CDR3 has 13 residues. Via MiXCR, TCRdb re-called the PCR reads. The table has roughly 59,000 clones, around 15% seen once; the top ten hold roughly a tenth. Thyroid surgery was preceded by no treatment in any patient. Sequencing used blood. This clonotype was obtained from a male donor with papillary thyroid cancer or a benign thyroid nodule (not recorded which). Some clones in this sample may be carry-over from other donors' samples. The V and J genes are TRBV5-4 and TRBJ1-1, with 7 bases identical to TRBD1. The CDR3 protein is CASSQGVGTEAFF. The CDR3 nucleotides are TGTGCCAGCAGCCAGGGGGTGGGGACTGAAGCTTTCTTT.